This T cell receptor beta chain originates from a study of cytomegalovirus exposure and HLA in healthy donors (dated by TCRdb to between 2016 and 2019). Regarding the study in general: According to a later analysis, the 120 or so validation repertoires were produced on the same platform as the 600 to 850 repertoires of the first cohort. High-throughput TCR immunosequencing, statistical association of individual TCRs with disease status, and machine learning were combined to predict cytomegalovirus infection status. The study aimed to test whether signatures of past pathogen exposure could be identified by cataloging public T cell receptors. In addition to the first cohort of roughly 700 subjects, a separate validation cohort of around 110 different subjects was used. General findings and caveats noted by the study authors: The validation cohort had no HLA typing available for a later analysis, so co-occurrence within that cohort was assessed over all 130 or so repertoires. Most TCR sequences were seen in very few donors, while some public TCRs were found in many individuals. In the study, some 160 TCR beta chains were listed as associated with cytomegalovirus. In vitro tests confirmed that a few of the cytomegalovirus-associated TCR beta chains recognize cytomegalovirus antigens. The authors suggested that the approach could potentially be extended to other disease states and immunological phenotypes. Of the cluster scores, 90% to 95% were above 0 in a later analysis, which found that TCRs clustered in the first cohort also tended to co-occur in the 120 or so validation repertoires. In both the original and validation cohorts, the classifier was reported to diagnose cytomegalovirus status with high specificity and sensitivity.

Comment on this clone: Which antigen it targets is not known. Within one base of it there is no much larger clone, and no base qualities were kept.

Libraries came from the immunoSEQ multiplex PCR assay. The source study handled its data this way. A statistical classification framework was developed to diagnose cytomegalovirus status using the catalog of TCR beta chain sequences. TCRdb carries this immuneACCESS record with in-frame sequences only. Its versions omit some clonotypes, under half of them owing to an unresolved V gene in the studies checked, with the rest unexplained. V, J and clone size are those of that table, while D and trimming were read from the DNA. The sample contains 150,000 or so clones, just under 90% of them found a single time. The top ten clones comprise around 6% of the sample. The germline V gene (reference sequence) yields PRHDT for CDR1 and FYEKMQ for CDR2. The CDR3 numbers 16 residues from cysteine through phenylalanine. Only the CDR3 portion is preserved as DNA: 48 bases, with reading frame beginning at the first base. V and J are truncated by 0 bases and 5 bases respectively, leaving an intervening sequence of 16 bases.

The donors belonged to the validation cohort of under 150 subjects, which was separate from the roughly 700-subject first cohort. Sequencing input: PBMCs. The chain is assembled from TRBV13 and TRBJ1-2; 6 matching bases give a weak D call of TRBD1. This clonotype originated in a woman in her 30s in good health and CMV-seropositive. CDR3 protein: CASSLGDSPLGYGYTF. The nucleotide sequence is given as TGTGCCAGCAGCTTAGGGGACAGCCCACTTGGGTATGGCTACACCTTC.